This TCR beta chain came from a study of cytomegalovirus exposure and HLA in healthy donors. The donors, nominally healthy at sampling, likely had unrecorded immune exposures. Per germline, CDR1 MNHNY and CDR2 SVGAGI (reference sequence). V was clipped by 8 bases and J by 1 base, with 12 bases between them. This CDR3 region has 14 residues. The study ran its PCR with 60 Vbeta and 13 Jbeta primers. Repertoires were generated with immunoSEQ multiplex PCR, while TCRdb's copy carries only in-frame clones and drops some. The sample includes roughly 140,000 clones, approximately 84% of them seen just once. This clonotype was sampled from a woman between 18 and 30 years old in good health and CMV-seronegative. Sequenced material: PBMCs. The rearrangement joins TRBV6-6 to TRBJ1-5; D is ambiguous. The CDR3 sequence is CASRPGLSNQPQHF. CDR3 sequence (DNA): TGTGCCAGCCGTCCAGGACTGAGCAATCAGCCCCAGCATTTT.